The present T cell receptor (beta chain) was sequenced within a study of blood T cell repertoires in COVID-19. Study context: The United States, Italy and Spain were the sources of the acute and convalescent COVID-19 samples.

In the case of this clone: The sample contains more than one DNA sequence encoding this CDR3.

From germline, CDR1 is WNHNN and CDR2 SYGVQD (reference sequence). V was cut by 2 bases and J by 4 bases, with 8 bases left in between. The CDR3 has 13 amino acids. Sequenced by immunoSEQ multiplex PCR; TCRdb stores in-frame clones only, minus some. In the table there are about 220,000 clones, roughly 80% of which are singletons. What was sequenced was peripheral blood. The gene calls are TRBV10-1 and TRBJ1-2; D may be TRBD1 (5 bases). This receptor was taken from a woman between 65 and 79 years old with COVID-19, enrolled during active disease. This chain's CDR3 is CASSESRGYGYTF. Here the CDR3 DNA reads TGCGCCAGCAGTGAGAGTAGGGGCTATGGCTACACCTTC.